This T cell receptor (beta chain) appears in the sequencing data of a study of early stage breast cancer tumors. Across the whole study: Average read coverage per sample was 9.5 to 10-fold.

Sequencing used immunoSEQ multiplex PCR; TCRdb keeps in-frame clones, though not all of them. The table records approximately 30,000 clones, approximately 54% of them present only once. Germline-derived CDR1 and CDR2 are SGHTA and FQGNSA. This CDR3 spans 14 amino acids. The V end lost 5 bases, the J end lost 4 bases, and 14 bases lay between the germline ends. This clonotype was sampled from a person aged 45 to 60 with breast cancer. V usage is TRBV7-2 and J usage is TRBJ1-1; a possible D gene is TRBD1 (5 bases). Sequencing was done on a sample of breast tumor tissue. This CDR3 reads CASSPRRGSTEAFF. The CDR3 coding sequence is TGTGCCAGCAGCCCGAGACGGGGGAGCACTGAAGCTTTCTTT.